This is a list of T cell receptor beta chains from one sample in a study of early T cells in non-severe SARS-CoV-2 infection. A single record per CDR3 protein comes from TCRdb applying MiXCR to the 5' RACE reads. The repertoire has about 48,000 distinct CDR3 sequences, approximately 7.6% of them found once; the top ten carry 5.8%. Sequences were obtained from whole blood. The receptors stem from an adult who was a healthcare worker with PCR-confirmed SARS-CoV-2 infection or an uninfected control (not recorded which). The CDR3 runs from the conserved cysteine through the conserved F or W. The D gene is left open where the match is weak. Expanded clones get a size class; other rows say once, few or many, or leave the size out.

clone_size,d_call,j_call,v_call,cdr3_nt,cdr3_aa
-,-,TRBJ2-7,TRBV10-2,TGCGCCACCGGGACGGAGGCCTCCTACGAGCAGTACTTC,CATGTEASYEQYF
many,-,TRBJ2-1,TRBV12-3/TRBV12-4,TGTGCCAGCAGCTTAGGACAGCCTAATGAGCAGTTCTTC,CASSLGQPNEQFF
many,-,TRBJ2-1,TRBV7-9,TGTGCCAGCAGCTTATCCGGCACGGGCAATGAGCAGTTCTTC,CASSLSGTGNEQFF
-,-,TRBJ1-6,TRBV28,TGTGCCAGCAGTCCCCCTTTCGGGACTGGGTCACCCCTCCACTTT,CASSPPFGTGSPLHF
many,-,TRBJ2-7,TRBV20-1,TGCAGTGCGATCACGGGCAGAGGATTTACGAGGCAGTACTTC,CSAITGRGFTRQYF
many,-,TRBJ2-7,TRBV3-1,TGTGCCAGCAGCCAAGCGACCGAGCAGTACTTC,CASSQATEQYF
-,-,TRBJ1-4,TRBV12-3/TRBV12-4,TGTGCCAGCAGTTTACAGGGTCCTAATGAAAAACTGTTTTTT,CASSLQGPNEKLFF
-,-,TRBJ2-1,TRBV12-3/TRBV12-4,TGTGCCAGCAGTTCGGGACTGTACAATGAGCAGTTCTTC,CASSSGLYNEQFF
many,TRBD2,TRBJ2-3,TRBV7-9,TGTGCCAGCAGCTTGGGACTAGTGGGTCGCACAGATACGCAGTATTTT,CASSLGLVGRTDTQYF
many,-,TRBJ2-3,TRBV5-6,TGTGCCAGCAGCTCCCGACTGACGGATACGCAGTATTTT,CASSSRLTDTQYF
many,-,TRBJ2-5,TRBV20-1,TGCAGTGCTAGGCCCTTAGAGACCCAGTACTTC,CSARPLETQYF
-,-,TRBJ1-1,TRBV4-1,TGCGCCAGCAGCCTGGATCGGGGGGCACTGAACACTGAAGCTTTCTTT,CASSLDRGALNTEAFF
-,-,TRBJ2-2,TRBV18,TGTGCCAGCTCACCACCCTCCAGGAACACCGGGGAGCTGTTTTTT,CASSPPSRNTGELFF
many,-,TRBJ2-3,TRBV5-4,TGTGCCAGCAGCTTGGTTCCGGGGAGCACAGATACGCAGTATTTT,CASSLVPGSTDTQYF
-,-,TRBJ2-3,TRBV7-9,TGTGCCAGCAGCTCGCGGAGTACACGCACAGATACGCAGTATTTT,CASSSRSTRTDTQYF
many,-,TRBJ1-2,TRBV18,TGTGCCAGCTCGCCTTCGGACAGTCGGGGCTACACCTTC,CASSPSDSRGYTF
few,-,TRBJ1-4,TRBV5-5,TGTGCCAGCAGGGCCGGGGGGCTAAACCCCGCAACTAATGAAAAACTGTTTTTT,CASRAGGLNPATNEKLFF
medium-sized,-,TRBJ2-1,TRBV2,TGTGCCAGTTGGACGGATATCAACCTAAACAATGAGCAGTTCTTC,CASWTDINLNNEQFF
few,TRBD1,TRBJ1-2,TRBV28,TGTGCCAGCCTCTACTACAGGGGGAATGGCTACACCTTC,CASLYYRGNGYTF
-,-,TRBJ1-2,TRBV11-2,TGTGCCAGCACCTCGGGCTTGGGTACTGGCTACACCTTC,CASTSGLGTGYTF
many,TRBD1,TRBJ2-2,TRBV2,TGTGCCAGCAGCCCACAGGGGGCGTGGACCGGGGAGCTGTTTTTT,CASSPQGAWTGELFF
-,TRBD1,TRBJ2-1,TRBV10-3,TGTGCCATCAGTGAGGGACAGGGGGACGCCCACAATGAGCAGTTCTTC,CAISEGQGDAHNEQFF
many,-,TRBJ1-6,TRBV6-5,TGTGCCAGCAGTTACTTACAGGGTGGTTCACCCCTCCACTTT,CASSYLQGGSPLHF
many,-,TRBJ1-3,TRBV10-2,TGCGCCAGCAGCCTAAGGCCATTAGCCCTCTCTGGAAACACCATATATTTT,CASSLRPLALSGNTIYF
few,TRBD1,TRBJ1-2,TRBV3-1,TGTGCCAGCAGCCAAGACAGGGGGAACTATGGCTACACCTTC,CASSQDRGNYGYTF
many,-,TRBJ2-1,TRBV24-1,TGTGCCACCAGTGATGCCGGGAACTCCTACAATGAGCAGTTCTTC,CATSDAGNSYNEQFF
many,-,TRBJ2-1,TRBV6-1,TGTGCCAGCAATGCCCCTTACAATGAGCAGTTCTTC,CASNAPYNEQFF
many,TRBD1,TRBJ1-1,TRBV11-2,TGTGCCAGCAGCGGGGGGACAGGGAACACTGAAGCTTTCTTT,CASSGGTGNTEAFF
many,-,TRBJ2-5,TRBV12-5,TGTGCTAGTGGATCGGACTCACAAGAGACCCAGTACTTC,CASGSDSQETQYF
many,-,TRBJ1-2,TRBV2,TGTGCCAGCGGAAGCAGTATTATAGCTACCGAGCGCTATGGCTACACCTTC,CASGSSIIATERYGYTF
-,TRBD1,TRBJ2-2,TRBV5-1,TGCGCCAGCAGCTTCGACAGGGTGACCGGGGAGCTGTTTTTT,CASSFDRVTGELFF
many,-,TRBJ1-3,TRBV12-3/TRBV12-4,TGTGCCAGCAGTTTAGACGGGGGAAATGGAAACACCATATATTTT,CASSLDGGNGNTIYF
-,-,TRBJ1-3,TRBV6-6,TGTGCCAGCAGTTACCAGGCAGCCAAATCTGGAAACACCATATATTTT,CASSYQAAKSGNTIYF
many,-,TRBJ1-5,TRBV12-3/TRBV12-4,TGTGCCAGCAGGGGCGGGCATAGCAATCAGCCCCAGCATTTT,CASRGGHSNQPQHF
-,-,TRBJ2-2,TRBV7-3,TGTGCCAGCAGCTTATTCGGGGGAGCGAACACCGGGGAGCTGTTTTTT,CASSLFGGANTGELFF
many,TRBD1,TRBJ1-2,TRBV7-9,TGTGCCAGCAGCTTTACCGGACAGGGGAACTATGGCTACACCTTC,CASSFTGQGNYGYTF
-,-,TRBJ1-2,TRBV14,TGTGCCAGCAGCCAAGATTGGGCTAACTATGGCTACACCTTC,CASSQDWANYGYTF
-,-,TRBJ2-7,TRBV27,TGTGCCAGCAAGCTAGGGCGCTACGAGCAGTACTTC,CASKLGRYEQYF
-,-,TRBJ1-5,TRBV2,TGTGCCAGCACCCCGGCGGGCAATCAGCCCCAGCATTTT,CASTPAGNQPQHF
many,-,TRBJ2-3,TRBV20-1,TGCAGTGCTAGAGATAGGGGCAGGGTGGGCACAGATACGCAGTATTTT,CSARDRGRVGTDTQYF
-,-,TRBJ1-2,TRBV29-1,TGCAGCGTTGCCGGGGCTTATGGCTACACCTTC,CSVAGAYGYTF
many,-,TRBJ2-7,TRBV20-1,TGCAGTGCTGATAATTACAGGCCTGGGGGCTACTACGAGCAGTACTTC,CSADNYRPGGYYEQYF
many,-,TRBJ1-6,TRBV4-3,TGCGCCAGCAGCCAAGCACCTTCAAATTCACCCCTCCACTTT,CASSQAPSNSPLHF